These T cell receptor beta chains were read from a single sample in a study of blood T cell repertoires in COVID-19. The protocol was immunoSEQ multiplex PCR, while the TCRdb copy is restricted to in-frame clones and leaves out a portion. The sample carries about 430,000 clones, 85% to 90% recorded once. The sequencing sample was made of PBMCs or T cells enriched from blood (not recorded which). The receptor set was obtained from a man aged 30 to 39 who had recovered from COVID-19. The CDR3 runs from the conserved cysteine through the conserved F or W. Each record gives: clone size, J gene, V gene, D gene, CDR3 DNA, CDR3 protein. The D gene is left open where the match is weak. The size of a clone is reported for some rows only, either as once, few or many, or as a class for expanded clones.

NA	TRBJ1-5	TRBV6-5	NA	TGTGCCAGCAGTCTGAAGGGGCCCCAGCCCCAGCATTTT	CASSLKGPQPQHF
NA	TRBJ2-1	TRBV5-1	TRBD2	TGCGCCAGCAGCTTATCTAGCGGTGCCTACAATGAGCAGTTCTTC	CASSLSSGAYNEQFF
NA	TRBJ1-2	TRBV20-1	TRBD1	TGCAGTGCTAGTGGACAGGGCCTATTTGGTGGCTACACCTTC	CSASGQGLFGGYTF
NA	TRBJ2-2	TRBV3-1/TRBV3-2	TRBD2	TGTGCCAGCAGCACCAGGGATATAGCGGGAGGGCCTGGCGGGGAGCTGTTTTTT	CASSTRDIAGGPGGELFF
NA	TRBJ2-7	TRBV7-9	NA	TGTGCCAGCAGCCGCGACTGGATTGAGGGTGTGCAGTACTTC	CASSRDWIEGVQYF
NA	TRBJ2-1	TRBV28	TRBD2	TGTGCCAGCACCTGGGGGGAGGGTGAGATCTACAATGAGCAGTTCTTC	CASTWGEGEIYNEQFF
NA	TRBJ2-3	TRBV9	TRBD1	TGTGCCAGCAGCCCCCATGACAGGGGGGGCACAGATACGCAGTATTTT	CASSPHDRGGTDTQYF
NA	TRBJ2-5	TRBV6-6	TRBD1	TGTGCCAGCACGAGGGACAGAGTAGAGACCCAGTACTTC	CASTRDRVETQYF
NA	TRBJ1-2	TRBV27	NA	TGTGCCAGCAGGAATGGGTGGGCCTATGGCTACACCTTC	CASRNGWAYGYTF
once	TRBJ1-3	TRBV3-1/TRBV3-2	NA	TGTGCCAGCAGCCTGACAGCTGGAAACACCATATATTTT	CASSLTAGNTIYF
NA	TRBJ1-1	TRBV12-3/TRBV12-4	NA	TGTGCCAGCAGTTCGACAGAGTACACTGAAGCTTTCTTT	CASSSTEYTEAFF
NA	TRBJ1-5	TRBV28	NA	TGTGCCAGCAGTTTAACAGGGCCGGCCAGCAATCAGCCCCAGCATTTT	CASSLTGPASNQPQHF
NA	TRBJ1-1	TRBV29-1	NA	TGCAGCACCTGGGCCGGGAAGGGAGCTTTCTTT	CSTWAGKGAFF
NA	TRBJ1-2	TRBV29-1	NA	TGCAGCGTTGACGGCAGGGGAAACAGTGGCTACACCTTC	CSVDGRGNSGYTF
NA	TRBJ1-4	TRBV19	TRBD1	TGTGCCAGTAGTATATCAGGGGGCGGTGAAAAACTGTTTTTT	CASSISGGGEKLFF
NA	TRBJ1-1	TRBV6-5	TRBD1	TGTGCCACAAGAACAGGGGCTATGACTGAAGCTTTCTTT	CATRTGAMTEAFF
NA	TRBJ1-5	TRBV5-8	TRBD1	TGTGCCAGCAGTAGGGACAGGGATCAGCCCCAGCATTTT	CASSRDRDQPQHF
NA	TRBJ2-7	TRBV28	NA	TGTGCCAGCACATACGGACAGACCTTATCCTACGAGCAGTACTTC	CASTYGQTLSYEQYF
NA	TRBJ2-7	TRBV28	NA	TGTGCCAGCAGTTTTCCCGGGAGCTCTTACGAGCAGTACTTC	CASSFPGSSYEQYF
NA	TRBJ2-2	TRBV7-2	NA	TGTGCCAGCAGCCCGTACAGGGCTGGTAACACCGGGGAGCTGTTTTTT	CASSPYRAGNTGELFF
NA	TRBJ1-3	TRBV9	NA	TGTGCCAGCAGCGTGAGTACCTTCTCTGGAAACACCATATATTTT	CASSVSTFSGNTIYF
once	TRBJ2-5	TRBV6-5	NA	TGTGCCAGCAGTTTGGTTGCGAGGGAGACCCAGTACTTC	CASSLVARETQYF
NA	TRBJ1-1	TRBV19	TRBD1	TGTGCCAGCAGAACGCAGGGGGTCATGAACACTGAAGCTTTCTTT	CASRTQGVMNTEAFF
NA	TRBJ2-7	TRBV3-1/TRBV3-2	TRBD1	TGTGCCAGCAGCCAAGGGGGACAGCCCCGCTCCTACGAGCAGTACTTC	CASSQGGQPRSYEQYF
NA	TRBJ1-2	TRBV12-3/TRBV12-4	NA	TGTGCCAGCAGTTTAGCCCTTAACTATGGCTACACCTTC	CASSLALNYGYTF
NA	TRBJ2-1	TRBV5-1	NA	TGCGCCAGCAGCGCCCTTGCCAGCTCCTACAATGAGCAGTTCTTC	CASSALASSYNEQFF
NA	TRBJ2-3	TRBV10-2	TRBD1	TGCGCCAGCAGTGACATCCAGGCAGGGGGTAAATCAGATACGCAGTATTTT	CASSDIQAGGKSDTQYF
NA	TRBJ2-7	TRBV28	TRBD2	TGTGCCAGTCTTAGCGGGAGCTACGAGCAGTACTTC	CASLSGSYEQYF
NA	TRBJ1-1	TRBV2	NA	TGTGCCAGCTCGCAGGGATGGGGTGAAGCTTTCTTT	CASSQGWGEAFF
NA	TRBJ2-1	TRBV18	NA	TGTGCCAGCCGCGGAGGACTGGAACGGAATGAGCAGTTCTTC	CASRGGLERNEQFF
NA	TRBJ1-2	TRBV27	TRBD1	TGTGCCAGCAGTTCCGGACAGGGCAACTATGGCTACACCTTC	CASSSGQGNYGYTF
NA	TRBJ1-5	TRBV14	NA	TGTGCCAGCAGCCAATCCCCGTATCAGCCCCAGCATTTT	CASSQSPYQPQHF
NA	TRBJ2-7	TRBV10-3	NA	TGTGCCATCAGTGAATCGGCGTCGGGAAACCACGAGCAGTACTTC	CAISESASGNHEQYF
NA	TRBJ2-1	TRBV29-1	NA	TGCAGCGCTTCTCACAATGAGCAGTTCTTC	CSASHNEQFF
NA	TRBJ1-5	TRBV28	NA	TGTGCCAGCAGAAGAGACAGGTTACCCAATCAGCCCCAGCATTTT	CASRRDRLPNQPQHF
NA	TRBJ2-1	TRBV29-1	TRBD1	TGCAGCGTTGGGCGACAGGGGCCAGAGCAGTTCTTC	CSVGRQGPEQFF
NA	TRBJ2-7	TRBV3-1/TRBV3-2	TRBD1	TGTGCCAGCAGCCACTGGGACAGGTCCTACGAGCAGTACTTC	CASSHWDRSYEQYF